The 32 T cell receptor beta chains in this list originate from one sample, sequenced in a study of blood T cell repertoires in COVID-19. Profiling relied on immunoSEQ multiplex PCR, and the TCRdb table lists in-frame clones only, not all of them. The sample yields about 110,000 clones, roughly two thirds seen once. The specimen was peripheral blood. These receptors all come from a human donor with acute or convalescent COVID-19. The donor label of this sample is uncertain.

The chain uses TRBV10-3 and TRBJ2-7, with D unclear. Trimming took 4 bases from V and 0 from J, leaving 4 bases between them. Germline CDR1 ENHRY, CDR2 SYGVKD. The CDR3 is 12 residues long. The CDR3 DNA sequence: TGTGCCATCAGTGGCAGCTCCTACGAGCAGTACTTC. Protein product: CAISGSSYEQYF.

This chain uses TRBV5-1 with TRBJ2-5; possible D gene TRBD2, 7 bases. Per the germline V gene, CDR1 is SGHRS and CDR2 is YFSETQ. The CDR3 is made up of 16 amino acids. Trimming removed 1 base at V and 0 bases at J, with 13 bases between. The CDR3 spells CASSLSSGGYQETQYF. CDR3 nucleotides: TGCGCCAGCAGCTTGTCCTCGGGGGGCTACCAAGAGACCCAGTACTTC.

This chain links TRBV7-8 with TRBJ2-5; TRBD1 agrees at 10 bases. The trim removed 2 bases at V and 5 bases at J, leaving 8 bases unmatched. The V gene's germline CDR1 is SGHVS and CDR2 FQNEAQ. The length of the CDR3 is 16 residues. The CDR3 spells CASSLSPADRGETQYF. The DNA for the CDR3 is TGTGCCAGCAGCTTATCCCCAGCGGACAGGGGGGAGACCCAGTACTTC.

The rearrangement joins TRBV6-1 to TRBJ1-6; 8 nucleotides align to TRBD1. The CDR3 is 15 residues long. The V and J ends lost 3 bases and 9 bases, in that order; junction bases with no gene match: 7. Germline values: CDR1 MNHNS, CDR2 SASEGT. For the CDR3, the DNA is TGTGCCAGCAGTGAGCTCAGGGGGCAAGGTTCACCCCTCCACTTT. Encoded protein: CASSELRGQGSPLHF.

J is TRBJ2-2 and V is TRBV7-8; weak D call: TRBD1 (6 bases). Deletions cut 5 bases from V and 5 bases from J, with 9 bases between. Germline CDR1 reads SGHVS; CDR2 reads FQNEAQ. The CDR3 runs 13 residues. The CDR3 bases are TGTGCCAGCAGCAAACAGGGAACCGGGGAGCTGTTTTTT. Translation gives CASSKQGTGELFF. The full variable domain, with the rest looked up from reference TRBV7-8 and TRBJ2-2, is GAGVSQSPRYKVAKRGQDVALRCDPISGHVSLFWYQQALGQGPEFLTYFQNEAQLDKSGLPSDRFFAERPEGSVSTLKIQRTQQEDSAVYLCASSKQGTGELFFGEGSRLTVL.

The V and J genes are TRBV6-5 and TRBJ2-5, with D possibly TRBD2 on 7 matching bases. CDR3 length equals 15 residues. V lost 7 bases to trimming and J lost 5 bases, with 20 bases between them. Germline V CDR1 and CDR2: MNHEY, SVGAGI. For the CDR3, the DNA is TGTGCCAGCAAGAGTGGAGGGGGGGCCTTTGAGACCCAGTACTTC. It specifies CASKSGGGAFETQYF.

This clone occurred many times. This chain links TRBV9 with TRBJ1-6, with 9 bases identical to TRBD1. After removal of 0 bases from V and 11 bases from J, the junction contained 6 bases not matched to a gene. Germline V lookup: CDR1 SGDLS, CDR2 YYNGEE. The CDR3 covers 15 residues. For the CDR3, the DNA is TGTGCCAGCAGCGTAGATGGGACAGGGTTGGCACCCCTCCACTTT. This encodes CASSVDGTGLAPLHF.

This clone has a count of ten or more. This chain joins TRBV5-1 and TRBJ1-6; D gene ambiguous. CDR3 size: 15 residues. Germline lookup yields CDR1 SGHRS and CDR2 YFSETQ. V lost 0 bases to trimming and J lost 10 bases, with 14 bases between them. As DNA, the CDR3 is TGCGCCAGCAGCTTGGATGGTCGCATCCAGTCACCCCTCCACTTT. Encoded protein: CASSLDGRIQSPLHF.

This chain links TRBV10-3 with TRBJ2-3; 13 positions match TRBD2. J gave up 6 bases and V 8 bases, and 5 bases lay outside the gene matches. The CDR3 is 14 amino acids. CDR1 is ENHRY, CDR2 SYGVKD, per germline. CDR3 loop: CAIRTSGGADTQYF. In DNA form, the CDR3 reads TGTGCCATCCGCACTAGCGGGGGGGCGGATACGCAGTATTTT.

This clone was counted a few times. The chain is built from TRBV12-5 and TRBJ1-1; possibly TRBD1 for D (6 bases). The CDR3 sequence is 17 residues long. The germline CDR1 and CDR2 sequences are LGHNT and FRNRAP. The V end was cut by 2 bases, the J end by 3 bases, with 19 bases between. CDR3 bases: TGTGCTAGTGGTTTGCCAAAGTGGGGGACATCGGACACTGAAGCTTTCTTT. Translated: CASGLPKWGTSDTEAFF.

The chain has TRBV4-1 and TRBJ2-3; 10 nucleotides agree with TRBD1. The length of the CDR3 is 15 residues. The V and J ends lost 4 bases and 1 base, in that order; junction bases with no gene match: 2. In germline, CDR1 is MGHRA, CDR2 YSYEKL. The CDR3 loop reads CASSPGQGGTDTQYF. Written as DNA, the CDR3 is TGCGCCAGCAGCCCTGGACAGGGGGGCACAGATACGCAGTATTTT.

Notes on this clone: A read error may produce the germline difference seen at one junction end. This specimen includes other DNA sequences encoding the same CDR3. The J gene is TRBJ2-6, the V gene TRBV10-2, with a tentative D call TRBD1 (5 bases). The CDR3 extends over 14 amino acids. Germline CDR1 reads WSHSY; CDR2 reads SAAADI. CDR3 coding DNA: TGCGCCAGCAGTGATTACTCTGGGGCCAACGTCCTAACTTTC. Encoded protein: CASSDYSGANVLTF.

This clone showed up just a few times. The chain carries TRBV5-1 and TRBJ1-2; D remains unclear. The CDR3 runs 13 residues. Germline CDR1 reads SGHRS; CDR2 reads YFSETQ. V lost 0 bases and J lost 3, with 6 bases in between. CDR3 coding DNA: TGCGCCAGCAGCTTGGACAGTTACTATGGCTACACCTTC. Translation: CASSLDSYYGYTF.

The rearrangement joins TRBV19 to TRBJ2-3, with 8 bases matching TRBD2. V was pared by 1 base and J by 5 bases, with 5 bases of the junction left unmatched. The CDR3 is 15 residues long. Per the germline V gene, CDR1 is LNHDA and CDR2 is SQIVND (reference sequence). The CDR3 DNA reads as TGTGCCAGTAGTATAGCGGGGGGGCCGGGAGATACGCAGTATTTT. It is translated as CASSIAGGPGDTQYF.

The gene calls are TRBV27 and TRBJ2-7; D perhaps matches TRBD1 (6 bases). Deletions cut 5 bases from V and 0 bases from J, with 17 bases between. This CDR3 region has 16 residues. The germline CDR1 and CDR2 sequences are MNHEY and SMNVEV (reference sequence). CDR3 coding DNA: TGTGCCAGCAGTGCAGGCTCGGGCAGGGGCTCCTACGAGCAGTACTTC. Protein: CASSAGSGRGSYEQYF.

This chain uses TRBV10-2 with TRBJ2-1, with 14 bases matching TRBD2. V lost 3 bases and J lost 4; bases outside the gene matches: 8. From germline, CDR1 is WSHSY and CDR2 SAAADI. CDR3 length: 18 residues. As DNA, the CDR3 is TGCGCCAGCAGTGAACCGAGACTAGCGGGGGGGAAATACAATGAGCAGTTCTTC. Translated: CASSEPRLAGGKYNEQFF.

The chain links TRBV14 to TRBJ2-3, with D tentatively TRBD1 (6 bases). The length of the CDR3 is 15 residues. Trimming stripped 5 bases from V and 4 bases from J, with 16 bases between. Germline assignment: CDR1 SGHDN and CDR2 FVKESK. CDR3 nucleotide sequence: TGTGCCAGCAGCTATTGGGGCAGGGGCTCAGATACGCAGTATTTT. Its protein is CASSYWGRGSDTQYF.

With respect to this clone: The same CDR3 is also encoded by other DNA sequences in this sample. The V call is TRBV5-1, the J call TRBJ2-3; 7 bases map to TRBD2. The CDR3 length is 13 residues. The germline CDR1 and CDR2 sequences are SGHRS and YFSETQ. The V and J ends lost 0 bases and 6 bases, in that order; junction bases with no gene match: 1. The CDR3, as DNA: TGCGCCAGCAGCTTGGCCGGGGGGGATACGCAGTATTTT. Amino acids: CASSLAGGDTQYF.

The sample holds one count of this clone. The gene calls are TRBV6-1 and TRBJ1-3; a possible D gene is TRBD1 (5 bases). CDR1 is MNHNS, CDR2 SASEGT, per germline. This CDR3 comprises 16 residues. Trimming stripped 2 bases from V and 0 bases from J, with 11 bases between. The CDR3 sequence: CASSENNRRSGNTIYF. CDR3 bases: TGTGCCAGCAGTGAAAATAACAGGCGCTCTGGAAACACCATATATTTT.

The CDR3 reads CASSLTESKNIQYF. The CDR3 nucleotides read TGTGCCAGCAGTTTAACTGAATCCAAAAACATTCAGTACTTC. The chain links TRBV28 to TRBJ2-4; no clear D. The germline V gene has CDR1 MDHEN and CDR2 SYDVKM. The CDR3 extends over 14 amino acids. The germline V and J ends were trimmed by 2 bases and 2 bases, with 7 bases remaining between them.

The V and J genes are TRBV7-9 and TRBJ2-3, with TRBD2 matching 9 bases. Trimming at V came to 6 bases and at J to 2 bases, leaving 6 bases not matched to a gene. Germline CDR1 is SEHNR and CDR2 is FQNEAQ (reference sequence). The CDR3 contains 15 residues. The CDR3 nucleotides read TGTGCCAGCAGACGTCGGACTAGCGACACAGATACGCAGTATTTT. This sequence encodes CASRRRTSDTDTQYF.

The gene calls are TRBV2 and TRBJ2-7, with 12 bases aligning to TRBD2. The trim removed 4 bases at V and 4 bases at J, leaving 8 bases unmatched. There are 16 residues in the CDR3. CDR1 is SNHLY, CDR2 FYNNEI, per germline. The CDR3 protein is CASSARTSGAAYEQYF. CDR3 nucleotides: TGTGCCAGCAGTGCGCGGACTAGCGGGGCTGCTTACGAGCAGTACTTC.

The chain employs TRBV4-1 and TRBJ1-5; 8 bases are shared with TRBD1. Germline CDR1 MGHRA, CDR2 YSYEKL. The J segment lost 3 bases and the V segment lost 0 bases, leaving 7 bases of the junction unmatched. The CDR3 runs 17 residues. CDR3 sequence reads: CASSQDPGQAINQPQHF. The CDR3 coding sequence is TGCGCCAGCAGCCAAGACCCGGGACAGGCGATCAATCAGCCCCAGCATTTT.

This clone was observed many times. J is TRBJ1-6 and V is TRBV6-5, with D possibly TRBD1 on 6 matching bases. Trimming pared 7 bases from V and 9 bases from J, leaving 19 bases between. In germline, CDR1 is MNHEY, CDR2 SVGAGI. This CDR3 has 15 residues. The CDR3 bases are TGTGCCAGCATCGAGTCGGTTCAGGGGACTTCACCCCTCCACTTT. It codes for CASIESVQGTSPLHF.

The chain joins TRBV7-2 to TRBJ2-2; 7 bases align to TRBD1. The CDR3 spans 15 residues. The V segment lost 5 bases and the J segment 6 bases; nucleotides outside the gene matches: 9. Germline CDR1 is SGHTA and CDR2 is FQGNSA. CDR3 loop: CASSLSGTVPGELFF. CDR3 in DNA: TGTGCCAGCAGCCTATCAGGGACAGTTCCCGGGGAGCTGTTTTTT.

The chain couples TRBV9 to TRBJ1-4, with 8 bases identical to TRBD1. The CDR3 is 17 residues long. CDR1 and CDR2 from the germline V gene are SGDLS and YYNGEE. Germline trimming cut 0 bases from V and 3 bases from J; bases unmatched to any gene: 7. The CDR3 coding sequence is TGTGCCAGCAGCGTAGAGGCAGGGGGCGCGGCTAATGAAAAACTGTTTTTT. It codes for CASSVEAGGAANEKLFF.

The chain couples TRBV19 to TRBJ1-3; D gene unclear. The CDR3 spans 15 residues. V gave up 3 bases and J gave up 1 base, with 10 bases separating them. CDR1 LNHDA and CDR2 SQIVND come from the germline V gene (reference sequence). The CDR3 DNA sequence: TGTGCCAGTAGTATCGACCGGGGTTCTGGAAACACCATATATTTT. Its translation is CASSIDRGSGNTIYF.

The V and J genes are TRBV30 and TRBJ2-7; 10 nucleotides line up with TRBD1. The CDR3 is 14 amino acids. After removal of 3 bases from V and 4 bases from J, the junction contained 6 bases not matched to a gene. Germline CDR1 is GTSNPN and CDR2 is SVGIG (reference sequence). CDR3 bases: TGTGCCTGGAGAGGCCGGGACAGGGGATACGAGCAGTACTTC. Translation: CAWRGRDRGYEQYF.

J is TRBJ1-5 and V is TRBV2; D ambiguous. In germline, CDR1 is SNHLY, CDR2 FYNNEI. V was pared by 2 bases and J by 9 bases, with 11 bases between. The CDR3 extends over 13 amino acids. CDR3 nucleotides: TGTGCCAGCAGTGAACAAACGGGGTGGCCCCAGCATTTT. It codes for CASSEQTGWPQHF.

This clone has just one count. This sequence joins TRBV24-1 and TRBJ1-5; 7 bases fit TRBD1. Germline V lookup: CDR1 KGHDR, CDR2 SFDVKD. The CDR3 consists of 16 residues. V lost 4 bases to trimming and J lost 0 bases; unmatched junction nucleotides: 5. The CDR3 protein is CATSESGQYSNQPQHF. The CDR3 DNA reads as TGTGCCACCAGTGAGTCGGGACAGTATAGCAATCAGCCCCAGCATTTT.

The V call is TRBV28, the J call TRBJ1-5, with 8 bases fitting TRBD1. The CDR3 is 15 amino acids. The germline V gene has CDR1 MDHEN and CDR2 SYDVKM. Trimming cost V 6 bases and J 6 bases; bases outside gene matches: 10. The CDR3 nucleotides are TGTGCCAGCAGATTACCGGACAGGGCTTTTCAGCCCCAGCATTTT. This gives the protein CASRLPDRAFQPQHF.

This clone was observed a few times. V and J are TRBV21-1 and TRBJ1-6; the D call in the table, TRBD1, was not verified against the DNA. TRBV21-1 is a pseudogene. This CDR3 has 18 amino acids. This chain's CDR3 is CASSKGQGRSSYNSPLHF. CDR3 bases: TGTGCCAGCAGCAAGGGACAGGGAAGGTCCTCCTATAATTCACCCCTCCACTTT.